The rows below give T cell receptor beta chains drawn from one sample of a study of T cells in Graves' hyperthyroidism and ophthalmopathy. TCRdb itself ran the multiplex PCR reads through MiXCR, one entry per CDR3 protein. The data contain 530,000 or so distinct CDR3 sequences, 15% to 20% of them singletons. Material for sequencing was blood. The receptors stem from a woman aged 18-35 years with Graves' ophthalmopathy. Both conserved end residues are part of each CDR3. Fields, in order: J gene, CDR3 length, V gene, CDR3 protein.

J: TRBJ1-1; length: 13; V: TRBV20-1; CDR3: CSASAVTMYVAFF
J: TRBJ1-5; length: 16; V: TRBV6-5; CDR3: CASSYDHIQRIQPQHF
J: TRBJ2-7; length: 14; V: TRBV4-3; CDR3: CASSSALGTYEQYF
J: TRBJ1-1; length: 16; V: TRBV6-1; CDR3: CASSEETGEAFTEAFF
J: TRBJ2-5; length: 16; V: TRBV9; CDR3: CASSSPGLADQETQYF
J: TRBJ2-1; length: 15; V: TRBV9; CDR3: CASSPDGRIYNEQFF
J: TRBJ2-7; length: 14; V: TRBV20-1; CDR3: CSARGTREIGEQYF
J: TRBJ1-2; length: 11; V: TRBV29-1; CDR3: CSVVEDYGYTF
J: TRBJ2-2; length: 13; V: TRBV10-3; CDR3: CAISYEPTGELFF
J: TRBJ2-3; length: 16; V: TRBV30; CDR3: CAWSHPGLAGGDTQYF
J: TRBJ1-2; length: 13; V: TRBV5-1; CDR3: CASSSRTSDGYTF
J: TRBJ2-7; length: 16; V: TRBV9; CDR3: CASSVGPGESSYEQYF
J: TRBJ2-2; length: 13; V: TRBV29-1; CDR3: CSVADSHTGELFF
J: TRBJ2-1; length: 14; V: TRBV6-1; CDR3: CASRSSLAANEQFF
J: TRBJ2-5; length: 14; V: TRBV7-2; CDR3: CASSTQEYQETQYF
J: TRBJ1-1; length: 13; V: TRBV5-1; CDR3: CASSSNWNTEAFF
J: TRBJ2-5; length: 15; V: TRBV2; CDR3: CASSEAAAPQETQYF
J: TRBJ2-7; length: 12; V: TRBV30; CDR3: CAWEKSSYEQYF
J: TRBJ1-1; length: 18; V: TRBV6-5; CDR3: CASSSSPALQGANTEAFF